This TCR beta chain was recovered during a study of control samples from healthy donors and cancer patients. Assay used: immunoSEQ multiplex PCR; TCRdb lists only in-frame clones, some missing. Of around 68,000 clones listed, around 84% are singletons. This CDR3 has 15 amino acids. Germline V CDR1 and CDR2: SGHNT, YENEEA. The J segment lost 2 bases and the V segment lost 3 bases, leaving 3 bases of the junction unmatched. The receptor comes from a middle-aged man in good health. This chain connects TRBV11-3 to TRBJ2-3; 9 bases fit TRBD1. Sequencing used blood. CDR3 nucleotides: TGTGCCAGCAGCTTCGGGACAGGGCTCACAGATACGCAGTATTTT. It encodes CASSFGTGLTDTQYF. The full variable domain, completed using reference TRBV11-3 and TRBJ2-3, is EAGVVQSPRYKIIEKKQPVAFWCNPISGHNTLYWYLQNLGQGPELLIRYENEEAVDDSQLPKDRFSAERLKGVDSTLKIQPAELGDSAVYLCASSFGTGLTDTQYFGPGTRLTVL.